This TCR beta chain appears in the sequencing data of a study of cytomegalovirus exposure and HLA in healthy donors (dated by TCRdb to 2016 to 2017). Regarding the research as a whole: In an earlier analysis of approximately 640 of the donors, about 270 Gb of sequence data and approximately 100 million unique TCR beta sequences from about 190 million T cells were reported. The study was designed to test whether signatures of past pathogen exposure could be identified by cataloging public T cell receptors. Class I and class II HLA loci were covered by the typing at four-digit resolution. Several DR-DQ haplotypes were treated as single units for association and clustering because of strong linkage in the cohort. In the later analysis, no new phenotypic data were used to find candidate immune exposures; instead, reliance was placed on TCR beta sequences and their occurrence across donors. A later analysis re-analyzed previously published TCR beta repertoires from 666 donors and added high-resolution HLA genotyping to study TCR occurrence patterns. The study combined high-throughput TCR immunosequencing, statistical association of individual TCRs with disease status, and machine learning to predict cytomegalovirus infection status. Using immunosequencing, the study profiled T cell repertoires from about 620 subjects and related those repertoires to cytomegalovirus serostatus. Along with the approximately 650-subject first cohort, a separate validation cohort of approximately 110 different subjects was used. An earlier analysis of approximately 640 of the donors applied high-throughput TCR beta sequencing to assess whether each TCR beta V gene segment acted as functional or pseudogenic. The genetic ancestry cluster associated with self-reported Caucasian donors included 81% of the 398 genotyped donors. Every discovery cohort repertoire had been produced on one sequencing platform. Approximately 310 gigabases of sequencing data and 70 million to 95 million unique TCR sequences made up an early release that covered 500 to 700 HLA-typed donors. A later genetic analysis took genome-wide SNP genotypes for about 55% of the 666 donors and used that subset as a discovery cohort. Among several hundred genotyped donors of the cohort, an average of approximately 200,000 unique TCR beta nucleotide sequences was sequenced per donor, of which about 18% were non-productive. Alongside the repertoire data, information on donor age, sex, ethnicity and CMV serostatus was compiled. Typing coverage varied by locus: roughly 620-640 donors for A, B, C, DRB1 and DQB1; more than 500 for DQA1; approximately 610 for DPA1; 450 to 480 for DPB1. Study-wide conclusions, independent of this receptor: According to a later genetic analysis, donors in an Asian-associated ancestry cluster had fewer N-insertions in productive TCRs than the approximately 690-donor mean. Some IMGT-functional V segments, including TRBV6-2 and TRBV6-3, could not be distinguished by the 87-base-pair reads and were therefore excluded. According to a later analysis, TCR association rates differed among HLA loci, with DRB1 alleles showing the most associated TCRs and HLA-C alleles showing the fewest. A further reported finding was that TCR beta sequences accurately predicted the HLA-A and HLA-B alleles for most subjects in the first cohort. Broadly in line with IMGT annotations, most TCR beta V segments showed up in productive rearrangements about 87% or about 30% of the time in an earlier analysis of 587 of the donors. Correlated functional status among segregating V segments might reflect linkage disequilibrium, but an unknown experimental factor could not be ruled out. When HLA alleles, especially DR and DQ, strongly co-occurred, TCR associations were difficult to assign to individual alleles. In both the original and validation cohorts, the classifier was reported to diagnose cytomegalovirus status with high specificity and sensitivity. The earlier analysis of approximately 560 of the donors excluded some 16 rarely observed V segments, including chromosome 9 orphons, because counts were too low. According to the authors, the approach could potentially be generalized to other disease states and immunological phenotypes. In a later analysis, about 17,000 TCR beta sequences were associated with specific HLA alleles at a false discovery rate of 0.05. A total of about 150 TCR beta chains were listed by the study as associated with cytomegalovirus. A group of highly shared sequence variants was considered likely to be a technical artifact of the sequencing pipeline. This cohort had only TCR beta chains sequenced, and the lack of alpha or paired-chain data limited which features could be detected. Across donors, most TCR sequences were observed very rarely, whereas some public TCRs were present in many individuals. According to a later analysis, most CMV-associated TCR beta chains appeared to be HLA-restricted, and the HLA associations seemed to be driven largely by CMV exposure. In a later analysis, several top co-occurrence clusters were reported to appear linked to parvovirus B19, influenza, CMV and Epstein-Barr virus. CMV serostatus was the only immune exposure information available for the cohort. HLA typing was unavailable for some donors at each locus, so association tests used only the typed subset. Compared with equally common non-associated chains, HLA-associated TCR beta chains in a later analysis were more clonally expanded and had lower generation probabilities. A few of the identified cytomegalovirus-associated TCR beta chains were confirmed in vitro to be specific for cytomegalovirus antigens. Sequencing depth was assumed to be roughly uniform across donors in the presence/absence analyses, though that assumption may not hold. An association between a missense DCLRE1C variant and V-gene and J-gene trimming of TCR beta chains was found in a later genetic analysis and replicated in an independent cohort.

The germline V gene sets CDR1 to SGHRS and CDR2 to YFSETQ. The CDR3 measures 14 amino acids from cysteine to phenylalanine. CDR3 DNA is the only sequence kept; it has 42 bases, read in frame from the first base. V is cut by 4 bases and J by 2 bases, and the space between the germline ends is 13 bases. In its sample, this clone was seen a few times. Its antigen specificity is not known. Per-base quality was not reported, and no clone a single base away is much larger than it. The library was produced with the immunoSEQ multiplex PCR assay. The multiplex PCR relied on a mix of 60 forward primers for TCR Vbeta segments and 13 reverse primers for TCR Jbeta segments. The CDR3 region of rearranged TCR beta genes was amplified from genomic DNA with a multiplex PCR assay. The Illumina HiSeq System was used to sequence the amplified TCR beta libraries as 87-base-pair reads. On the authors' methods: A later analysis tallied 70 million to 100 million unique TCR beta chains across the 666 repertoires, and about 10 million of those chains were shared by two or more donors. Raw reads were error-corrected and collapsed into unique sequences with a nearest-neighbor algorithm that merged closely related sequences to remove PCR and sequencing errors. To assign V, D and J gene segments, CDR3 sequences were aligned to IMGT reference sequences. For a sequence to be retained, a match of at least six nucleotides was required to both a V gene segment and a J gene segment. A rearrangement counted as productive if the CDR3 had no stop codons and remained in frame with V and J, and every other rearrangement counted as non-productive. Following IMGT convention, CDR3 was defined as the stretch from the second conserved V-encoded cysteine up to the conserved J-encoded phenylalanine. In an earlier analysis of 587 of the donors, sequences lacking an unambiguous match to a single V gene segment were excluded. An earlier analysis of several hundred of the donors classified V segments as functional when productive rearrangements were above 56.7% and as segregating when the standard deviation between donors was above 5%. A statistical classification framework was developed to diagnose cytomegalovirus status using the catalog of TCR beta chain sequences. V and J gene assignment, in a later analysis, came from comparing TCR nucleotide sequences with IMGT/GENE-DB human TR gene sequences. A later analysis assigned CDR3 sequences and most-parsimonious VDJ recombination scenarios with the TCRdist pipeline. In a later analysis, each TCR beta chain was defined by its CDR3 amino acid sequence together with its V-gene family, and reads lacking a unique V-gene family were excluded. As a way to deal with suspected cross-contamination and a sequencing artifact, a later analysis dropped more than 500 nucleotide sequences that were highly shared and had low generation probability. In a later analysis, a clonal expansion index for each public chain was calculated from normalized within-repertoire ranks of inferred template counts. In a later analysis, generation probabilities were computed with a VDJ recombination model fitted to out-of-frame rearrangements, and the resulting probabilities were checked against IGoR. A later analysis scored TCR-TCR, TCR-HLA and TCR-CMV co-occurrence with hypergeometric tests, applying a repertoire-size bias correction to TCR pairs. A later analysis estimated false discovery rates by permuting HLA or CMV assignments 20 times. A later analysis grouped co-occurring TCRs with DBSCAN, adding TCRdist sequence similarity when clustering within HLA-allele-positive subsets. Repertoires with fewer than 30,000 or more than 120,000 public chains, plus five repertoires with anomalous nucleotide sharing, were excluded from co-occurrence clustering. Here the immuneACCESS table is served through TCRdb, limited to in-frame sequences with V and J called. Missing clones are a known gap in these copies; in checked studies unresolved V genes cover under half, and the rest lacks a known reason. That table furnishes V, J and clone size, whereas the DNA furnished D and trimming. The sample table records some 190,000 clones; over 70% of these occur just once. The ten largest make up approximately 1.6% of the sample.

The cohort comprised around 700 healthy bone marrow donors. All cohort members were sampled while nominally healthy, although unrecorded immune exposures were likely present. The donor tested CMV seropositive and was one of the 289 seropositive cohort members. A peripheral blood sample was provided by each donor, and peripheral blood mononuclear cells were used for TCR beta sequencing. Genomic DNA extraction from the blood cell samples was performed with the Qiagen DNeasy Blood Extraction Kit. The sequence came from a man in his forties in good health and CMV-seropositive. Sequencing used PBMCs. The chain was built from TRBV5-1 and TRBJ2-7; TRBD1 is perhaps the D gene, given 6 matching bases. At the DNA level, the sequence is TGCGCCAGCAGCGGGGGACATGGGACCTACGAGCAGTACTTC. Protein translation: CASSGGHGTYEQYF. With the rest looked up from the reference TRBV5-1 and TRBJ2-7 genes rather than sequenced, the full variable domain is KAGVTQTPRYLIKTRGQQVTLSCSPISGHRSVSWYQQTPGQGLQFLFEYFSETQRNKGNFPGRFSGRQFSNSRSEMNVSTLELGDSALYLCASSGGHGTYEQYFGPGTRLTVT.